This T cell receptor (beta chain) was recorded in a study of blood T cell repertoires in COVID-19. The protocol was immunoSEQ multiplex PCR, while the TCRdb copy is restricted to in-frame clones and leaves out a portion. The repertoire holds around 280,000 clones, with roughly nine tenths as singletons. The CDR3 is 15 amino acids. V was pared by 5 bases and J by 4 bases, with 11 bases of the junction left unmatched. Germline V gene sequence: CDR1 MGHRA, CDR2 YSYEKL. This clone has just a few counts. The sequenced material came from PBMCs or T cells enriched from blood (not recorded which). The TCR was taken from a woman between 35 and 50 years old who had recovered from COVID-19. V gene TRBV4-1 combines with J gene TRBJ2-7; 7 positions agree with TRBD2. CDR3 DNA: TGCGCCAGCAGCTCGCCGACTCGCGGGAGATACGAGCAGTACTTC. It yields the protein CASSSPTRGRYEQYF.